Included here is one TCR beta chain sequence, with context. The antigen it recognizes is unknown. It has no much larger one-base neighbor in the sample; base qualities were not kept. Unmatched junction bases come to 7, with V trimmed by 5 bases and J by 6 bases. The CDR3 sequence holds 13 residues, the cysteine and phenylalanine included. Only the CDR3 DNA is retained, 39 bases long and in frame from the first base. Taken from the germline V gene (reference sequence), the CDR1 and CDR2 loops are LNHDA and SQIVND. This sample was taken from a study of shared T cell receptors in the human thymus (dated by TCRdb to the early 2020s). Regarding the research as a whole: The study examined how the human thymus generates shared, self-reactive T-cell receptor alpha chains.

To prepare the library, the immunoSEQ multiplex PCR assay was applied. In TCRdb, the immuneACCESS table is reduced to in-frame sequences with V and J assigned. These tables do not hold every clone; where another copy was compared, an unresolved V gene accounts for under half, and the others remain unexplained. This sample lists hundreds of thousands of clones; approximately 89% were detected once. The ten largest make up roughly 0.0087% of the sample. The data also belong to a second study, concerning human thymus T cells. As that second paper reports: In Finland, the donors were immunologically healthy infants who were having open corrective cardiac surgery for congenital heart defects. Thymus tissue was obtained as surgical resects removed during corrective cardiac surgery. Both the thymic and the peripheral blood repertoires appeared to show biased V and J gene segment usage. Highly overlapping thymic TCR repertoires among unrelated individuals were reported in the related research. TCR alpha and beta repertoires from about eight infant thymus samples and a few related peripheral blood samples were characterized in the study. Donor ages ranging from about 7 to 250 days were recorded, and 5 to 7 male and a couple of female infants were included in the cohort. Thymocytes were released mechanically from tissue and stored at -70 °C as pellets of roughly 9.5-31 million cells. Genomic DNA was extracted from frozen cell pellets with a QIAsymphony instrument. TCRB and TCRAD loci were amplified from a standardized quantity of quality-controlled genomic DNA using the immunoSEQ multiplex PCR assay. The amplicons covered the V(D)J region and were long enough to include the CDR3 and to identify the V and J genes. Through the commercial immunoSEQ service, the amplicons were sequenced on an Illumina platform. Corrections for primer bias and sequencing errors followed previously described methods, while TCRAD and TCRB definitions were based on the IMGT database. The repertoires were analysed using immunoSEQ Analyzer 3.0 and VDJTools for basic statistics, V/J segment usage, diversity estimates, rarefaction and pairwise overlap. To estimate diversity, the Chao1, ChaoE, Efron-Thisted, Shannon and inverse Simpson indices were applied, and diversity was also estimated on datasets down-sampled to the smallest sample. Repertoire overlap was assessed by strict matching of CDR3 nucleotide sequence, V gene and J gene, and clustering was done by Jaccard-based multidimensional scaling. On average, roughly 800,000 unique TCRB clonotypes were obtained from thymus samples, compared with 70,000 to 90,000 from blood samples.

The rearranged segments are TRBV19 and TRBJ2-7, and 7 junction bases match TRBD1. The sequenced sample consisted of thymocytes. The receptor was derived from a boy in the first two years of life with a congenital heart defect. Donor details come from another sample of the same person, matched by shared clones. This receptor has the CDR3 CASSQLGTAEQYF. The DNA reads TGTGCCAGTAGTCAACTCGGGACAGCCGAGCAGTACTTC.